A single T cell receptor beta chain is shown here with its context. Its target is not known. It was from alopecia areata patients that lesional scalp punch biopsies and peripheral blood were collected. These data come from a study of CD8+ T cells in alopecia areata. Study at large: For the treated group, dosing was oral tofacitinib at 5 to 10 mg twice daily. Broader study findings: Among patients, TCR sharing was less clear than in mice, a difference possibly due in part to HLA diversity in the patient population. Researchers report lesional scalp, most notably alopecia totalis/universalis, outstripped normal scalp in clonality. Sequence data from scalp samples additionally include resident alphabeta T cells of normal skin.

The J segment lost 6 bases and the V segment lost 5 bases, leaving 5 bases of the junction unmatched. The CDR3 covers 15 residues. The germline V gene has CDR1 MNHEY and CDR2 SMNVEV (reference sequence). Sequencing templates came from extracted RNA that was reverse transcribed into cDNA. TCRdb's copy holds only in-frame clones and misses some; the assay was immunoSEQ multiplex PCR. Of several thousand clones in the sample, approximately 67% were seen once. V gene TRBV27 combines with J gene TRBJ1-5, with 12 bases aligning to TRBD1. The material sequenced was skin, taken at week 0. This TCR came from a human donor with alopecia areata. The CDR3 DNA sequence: TGTGCCAGCAGTGCGGGACAGGGGGCGCGTCAGCCCCAGCATTTT. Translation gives CASSAGQGARQPQHF.